A selection of T cell receptor beta chains follows, all from one sample in a study of T-cell reconstitution after alpha-beta-depleted transplantation in children. TCRdb reprocessed the PCR reads with MiXCR, giving one entry per CDR3 protein. The sample comprises around 250,000 distinct CDR3 sequences, just under 8.5% of which are singletons, and 6.3% rests with the top ten. Sample: PBMCs, mostly from graft donor cells, taken 180 days after TCRalphabeta/CD19-depleted stem cell transplant. Receptors were obtained from a male patient younger than 18 who had a stem cell transplant for acute lymphoblastic leukemia, so the T cells may come from the graft donor. Each CDR3 is given with its conserved first and last residue. The D gene is left open where the match is weak. Some rows mark clone size as missing; the rest say once, few, many or name a class of expanded clone.

j_gene: TRBJ2-2; d_gene: NA; abundance: NA; v_gene: TRBV29-1; CDR3aa: CSATRLGGELLF; CDR3nt: TGCAGCGCCACCCGTTTGGGCGGGGAGCTGCTTTTT
j_gene: TRBJ1-4; d_gene: NA; abundance: many; v_gene: TRBV4-3; CDR3aa: CASSQAYRGLGEKLFF; CDR3nt: TGCGCCAGCAGCCAAGCTTATCGCGGATTAGGGGAAAAACTGTTTTTT
j_gene: TRBJ2-6; d_gene: TRBD1; abundance: NA; v_gene: TRBV3-1; CDR3aa: CASSRLGGAGANVLTF; CDR3nt: TGTGCCAGCAGCCGATTAGGGGGCGCTGGGGCCAACGTCCTGACTTTC
j_gene: TRBJ1-3; d_gene: NA; abundance: many; v_gene: TRBV15; CDR3aa: CATSRVGTAGNTIYF; CDR3nt: TGTGCCACCAGCAGAGTGGGGACCGCTGGAAACACCATATATTTT
j_gene: TRBJ2-6; d_gene: NA; abundance: NA; v_gene: TRBV13; CDR3aa: CASSLGLPRHTSSGANVLTF; CDR3nt: TGTGCCAGCAGCTTAGGCCTACCACGGCATACCTCCTCTGGGGCCAACGTCCTGACTTTC
j_gene: TRBJ2-7; d_gene: NA; abundance: NA; v_gene: TRBV4-3; CDR3aa: CASSQEGRATRAYEQYF; CDR3nt: TGCGCCAGCAGCCAAGAAGGGCGGGCTACGCGGGCCTACGAGCAGTACTTC
j_gene: TRBJ2-7; d_gene: NA; abundance: many; v_gene: TRBV28; CDR3aa: CASSRTPEQYF; CDR3nt: TGTGCCAGCAGTCGTACCCCCGAGCAGTACTTC
j_gene: TRBJ2-2; d_gene: TRBD2; abundance: many; v_gene: TRBV13; CDR3aa: CASSLSGSWTGELFF; CDR3nt: TGTGCCAGCAGCCTCAGCGGGAGCTGGACCGGGGAGCTGTTTTTT
j_gene: TRBJ2-7; d_gene: NA; abundance: many; v_gene: TRBV28; CDR3aa: CASSLIALSSYEQYF; CDR3nt: TGTGCCAGCAGTTTAATAGCGCTGAGCTCCTACGAGCAGTACTTC
j_gene: TRBJ1-2; d_gene: NA; abundance: many; v_gene: TRBV29-1; CDR3aa: CSVEVGASPYGYTF; CDR3nt: TGCAGCGTTGAAGTAGGTGCCAGCCCCTATGGCTACACCTTC
j_gene: TRBJ1-1; d_gene: NA; abundance: many; v_gene: TRBV12-3/TRBV12-4; CDR3aa: CASLPGDTEAFF; CDR3nt: TGTGCCAGCCTGCCTGGGGACACTGAAGCTTTCTTT
j_gene: TRBJ2-1; d_gene: TRBD2; abundance: many; v_gene: TRBV12-3/TRBV12-4; CDR3aa: CASTPRGAYNEQFF; CDR3nt: TGTGCCAGCACCCCCCGGGGGGCCTACAATGAGCAGTTCTTC
j_gene: TRBJ2-7; d_gene: NA; abundance: many; v_gene: TRBV12-3/TRBV12-4; CDR3aa: CASTRGPEQYF; CDR3nt: TGTGCCAGCACGCGGGGGCCCGAGCAGTACTTC
j_gene: TRBJ1-5; d_gene: TRBD1; abundance: many; v_gene: TRBV7-2; CDR3aa: CASSLAGTGVRQPQHF; CDR3nt: TGTGCCAGCAGCTTAGCGGGGACAGGGGTACGGCAGCCCCAGCATTTT
j_gene: TRBJ2-1; d_gene: TRBD2; abundance: many; v_gene: TRBV19; CDR3aa: CASTDTKLAGEINEQFF; CDR3nt: TGTGCCAGTACCGATACGAAGCTAGCGGGGGAGATCAATGAGCAGTTCTTC
j_gene: TRBJ2-7; d_gene: NA; abundance: many; v_gene: TRBV6-5; CDR3aa: CASRPGILSNYEQYF; CDR3nt: TGTGCCAGCAGACCCGGAATCTTATCCAACTACGAGCAGTACTTC
j_gene: TRBJ2-7; d_gene: TRBD2; abundance: many; v_gene: TRBV20-1; CDR3aa: CSVSGLADYEQYF; CDR3nt: TGCAGTGTCTCGGGACTAGCGGATTACGAGCAGTACTTC
j_gene: TRBJ1-1; d_gene: NA; abundance: many; v_gene: TRBV20-1; CDR3aa: CSAGPLRGAFF; CDR3nt: TGCAGTGCTGGGCCCTTGAGGGGAGCTTTCTTT
j_gene: TRBJ2-1; d_gene: NA; abundance: many; v_gene: TRBV5-1; CDR3aa: CASSLTLVKYEQFF; CDR3nt: TGCGCCAGCAGCTTGACGCTAGTTAAGTATGAGCAGTTCTTC
j_gene: TRBJ2-1; d_gene: TRBD1; abundance: many; v_gene: TRBV6-1; CDR3aa: CASSKTGDNEQFF; CDR3nt: TGTGCCAGCAGTAAGACAGGGGACAATGAGCAGTTCTTC
j_gene: TRBJ2-3; d_gene: NA; abundance: many; v_gene: TRBV11-2; CDR3aa: CASSPGQGRSTDTQYF; CDR3nt: TGTGCCAGCAGCCCCGGGCAGGGGCGGAGCACAGATACGCAGTATTTT
j_gene: TRBJ1-2; d_gene: TRBD1; abundance: many; v_gene: TRBV12-3/TRBV12-4; CDR3aa: CASSLRAGTGKGYTF; CDR3nt: TGTGCCAGCAGTTTAAGGGCCGGGACAGGGAAAGGCTACACCTTC
j_gene: TRBJ2-1; d_gene: TRBD2; abundance: many; v_gene: TRBV7-6; CDR3aa: CASSLDTGLAGVPYNEQFF; CDR3nt: TGTGCCAGCAGCTTAGATACGGGACTAGCGGGAGTCCCCTACAATGAGCAGTTCTTC
j_gene: TRBJ2-3; d_gene: TRBD1; abundance: many; v_gene: TRBV18; CDR3aa: CASSPDRVAQYF; CDR3nt: TGTGCCAGCTCACCCGACAGGGTGGCGCAGTATTTT
j_gene: TRBJ2-1; d_gene: NA; abundance: many; v_gene: TRBV27; CDR3aa: CASSPRDNEQFF; CDR3nt: TGTGCCAGCAGCCCCAGGGACAATGAGCAGTTCTTC
j_gene: TRBJ2-1; d_gene: TRBD2; abundance: many; v_gene: TRBV5-5; CDR3aa: CATIPGGSYNEQFF; CDR3nt: TGTGCCACCATCCCGGGAGGATCCTACAATGAGCAGTTCTTC
j_gene: TRBJ2-7; d_gene: NA; abundance: many; v_gene: TRBV12-3/TRBV12-4; CDR3aa: CASSLAGTSYEQYF; CDR3nt: TGTGCCAGCAGTCTAGCCGGGACATCTTACGAGCAGTACTTC
j_gene: TRBJ2-2; d_gene: NA; abundance: few; v_gene: TRBV7-8; CDR3aa: CASSLLRGRNTGELFF; CDR3nt: TGTGCCAGCAGCCTGCTGCGCGGTCGGAACACCGGGGAGCTGTTTTTT
j_gene: TRBJ2-7; d_gene: TRBD1; abundance: few; v_gene: TRBV6-1; CDR3aa: CASRGQGSHEQYF; CDR3nt: TGTGCCAGCAGGGGACAGGGGAGCCACGAGCAGTACTTC
j_gene: TRBJ2-1; d_gene: NA; abundance: NA; v_gene: TRBV20-1; CDR3aa: CSAPGRGDPYNEQFF; CDR3nt: TGCAGTGCCCCGGGGAGGGGGGATCCCTACAATGAGCAGTTCTTC
j_gene: TRBJ1-2; d_gene: TRBD1; abundance: many; v_gene: TRBV6-5; CDR3aa: CASSYSFRGLDGYTF; CDR3nt: TGTGCCAGCAGTTACTCGTTCAGGGGGCTGGATGGCTACACCTTC
j_gene: TRBJ1-4; d_gene: NA; abundance: many; v_gene: TRBV9; CDR3aa: CASSVAGIGSEKLFF; CDR3nt: TGTGCCAGCAGCGTCGCCGGGATAGGAAGTGAAAAACTGTTTTTT
j_gene: TRBJ2-1; d_gene: NA; abundance: many; v_gene: TRBV12-5; CDR3aa: CASGLAGGPRGDEQFF; CDR3nt: TGTGCTAGTGGTTTGGCCGGGGGCCCGAGGGGCGATGAGCAGTTCTTC
j_gene: TRBJ2-7; d_gene: NA; abundance: many; v_gene: TRBV5-1; CDR3aa: CASSLTGIFYEQYF; CDR3nt: TGCGCCAGCAGCTTGACAGGGATCTTCTACGAGCAGTACTTC
j_gene: TRBJ1-2; d_gene: TRBD1; abundance: many; v_gene: TRBV25-1; CDR3aa: CASSEYGTGVRGYTF; CDR3nt: TGTGCCAGCAGTGAATACGGGACAGGGGTACGTGGCTACACCTTC
j_gene: TRBJ2-5; d_gene: NA; abundance: NA; v_gene: TRBV28; CDR3aa: CASSPTIGYQETQYF; CDR3nt: TGTGCCAGCAGCCCGACGATAGGGTACCAAGAGACCCAGTACTTC
j_gene: TRBJ1-3; d_gene: NA; abundance: many; v_gene: TRBV28; CDR3aa: CASSFQRPGNTIYF; CDR3nt: TGTGCCAGCAGTTTTCAGCGACCTGGAAACACCATATATTTT
j_gene: TRBJ2-2; d_gene: TRBD2; abundance: many; v_gene: TRBV3-1; CDR3aa: CASSRRSSGRGTGELFF; CDR3nt: TGTGCCAGCAGCCGTCGCTCTAGCGGGAGGGGCACCGGGGAGCTGTTTTTT
j_gene: TRBJ2-3; d_gene: TRBD2; abundance: many; v_gene: TRBV12-3/TRBV12-4; CDR3aa: CASSATSGGPKDTQYF; CDR3nt: TGTGCCAGCAGTGCGACTAGCGGGGGACCTAAAGATACGCAGTATTTT
j_gene: TRBJ2-2; d_gene: NA; abundance: many; v_gene: TRBV6-5; CDR3aa: CASSYRRVTGELFF; CDR3nt: TGTGCCAGCAGTTACAGGCGGGTGACCGGGGAGCTGTTTTTT
j_gene: TRBJ1-1; d_gene: NA; abundance: many; v_gene: TRBV11-2; CDR3aa: CASSQRGGGTEAFF; CDR3nt: TGTGCCAGCAGCCAACGAGGGGGGGGCACTGAAGCTTTCTTT
j_gene: TRBJ2-5; d_gene: NA; abundance: many; v_gene: TRBV12-3/TRBV12-4; CDR3aa: CASSRWDQQETQYF; CDR3nt: TGTGCCAGCAGTCGGTGGGACCAACAAGAGACCCAGTACTTC
j_gene: TRBJ2-5; d_gene: NA; abundance: NA; v_gene: TRBV10-1; CDR3aa: CASSECQGPGEWQETQYF; CDR3nt: TGCGCCAGCAGTGAATGCCAGGGGCCGGGAGAGTGGCAAGAGACCCAGTACTTC
j_gene: TRBJ2-3; d_gene: NA; abundance: many; v_gene: TRBV6-2/TRBV6-3; CDR3aa: CASSPRDTQYF; CDR3nt: TGTGCCAGCAGTCCAAGGGATACGCAGTATTTT
j_gene: TRBJ2-2; d_gene: TRBD2; abundance: many; v_gene: TRBV10-3; CDR3aa: CAISLLAGDTGELFF; CDR3nt: TGTGCCATCAGTCTACTAGCGGGAGACACCGGGGAGCTGTTTTTT
j_gene: TRBJ2-5; d_gene: TRBD2; abundance: many; v_gene: TRBV5-1; CDR3aa: CASTPGLAGETQYF; CDR3nt: TGCGCCAGCACCCCGGGACTAGCGGGGGAGACCCAGTACTTC
j_gene: TRBJ2-6; d_gene: NA; abundance: many; v_gene: TRBV7-6; CDR3aa: CASSPGYSGANVLTF; CDR3nt: TGTGCCAGCAGCCCGGGTTACTCTGGGGCCAACGTCCTGACTTTC
j_gene: TRBJ1-6; d_gene: NA; abundance: many; v_gene: TRBV27; CDR3aa: CASSVRDNLRSPLHF; CDR3nt: TGTGCCAGCAGTGTCCGGGACAACTTGAGATCACCCCTCCACTTT
j_gene: TRBJ1-5; d_gene: TRBD1; abundance: many; v_gene: TRBV12-3/TRBV12-4; CDR3aa: CASSRDRDQPQHF; CDR3nt: TGTGCCAGCAGCCGGGACAGGGATCAGCCCCAGCATTTT
j_gene: TRBJ2-7; d_gene: TRBD1; abundance: many; v_gene: TRBV13; CDR3aa: CASSPPDRGAYEQYF; CDR3nt: TGTGCCAGCAGCCCTCCTGACAGGGGGGCCTACGAGCAGTACTTC
j_gene: TRBJ1-6; d_gene: NA; abundance: few; v_gene: TRBV27; CDR3aa: CASSFAGGNSPLHF; CDR3nt: TGTGCCAGCAGCTTCGCCGGTGGTAATTCACCCCTCCACTTT
j_gene: TRBJ2-3; d_gene: TRBD2; abundance: few; v_gene: TRBV20-1; CDR3aa: CSARRGGGKADTQYF; CDR3nt: TGCAGTGCTAGACGGGGGGGAGGGAAGGCAGATACGCAGTATTTT
j_gene: TRBJ2-1; d_gene: NA; abundance: many; v_gene: TRBV18; CDR3aa: CASSPQGDSYNEQFF; CDR3nt: TGTGCCAGCTCACCACAGGGAGATTCCTACAATGAGCAGTTCTTC
j_gene: TRBJ2-1; d_gene: NA; abundance: many; v_gene: TRBV11-2; CDR3aa: CASSEDVRSSYNEQFF; CDR3nt: TGTGCCAGCAGCGAAGATGTTCGTAGCTCCTACAATGAGCAGTTCTTC
j_gene: TRBJ2-1; d_gene: NA; abundance: many; v_gene: TRBV6-5; CDR3aa: CASFSGTGLFF; CDR3nt: TGTGCCAGCTTTAGCGGGACAGGGTTGTTCTTC
j_gene: TRBJ2-1; d_gene: TRBD2; abundance: many; v_gene: TRBV6-1; CDR3aa: CASRRLAVYNEQFF; CDR3nt: TGTGCCAGCAGAAGACTAGCGGTCTACAATGAGCAGTTCTTC
j_gene: TRBJ1-2; d_gene: NA; abundance: many; v_gene: TRBV4-3; CDR3aa: CASSQAAQGSYGYTF; CDR3nt: TGCGCCAGCAGCCAAGCGGCACAAGGCAGCTATGGCTACACCTTC
j_gene: TRBJ1-5; d_gene: NA; abundance: many; v_gene: TRBV24-1; CDR3aa: CATSDPDRPNQPQHF; CDR3nt: TGTGCCACCAGTGATCCCGACAGACCCAATCAGCCCCAGCATTTT
j_gene: TRBJ2-7; d_gene: NA; abundance: many; v_gene: TRBV9; CDR3aa: CASSVALASEQYF; CDR3nt: TGTGCCAGCAGCGTAGCTCTCGCAAGCGAGCAGTACTTC
j_gene: TRBJ2-6; d_gene: TRBD1; abundance: many; v_gene: TRBV5-8; CDR3aa: CASSSGTGPSGANVLTF; CDR3nt: TGTGCCAGCAGCTCCGGGACAGGCCCCTCAGGGGCCAACGTCCTGACTTTC